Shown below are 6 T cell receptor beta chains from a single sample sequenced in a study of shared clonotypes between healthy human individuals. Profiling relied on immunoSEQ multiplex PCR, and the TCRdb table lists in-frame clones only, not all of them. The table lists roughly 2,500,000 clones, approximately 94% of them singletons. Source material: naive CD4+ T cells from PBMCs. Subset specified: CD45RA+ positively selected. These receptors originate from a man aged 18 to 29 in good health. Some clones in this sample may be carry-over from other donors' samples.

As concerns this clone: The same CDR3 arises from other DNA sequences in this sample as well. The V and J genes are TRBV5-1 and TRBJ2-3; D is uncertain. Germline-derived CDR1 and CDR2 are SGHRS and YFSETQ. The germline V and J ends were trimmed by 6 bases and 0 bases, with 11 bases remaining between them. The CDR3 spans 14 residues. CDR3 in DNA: TGCGCCAGCACACCTGGCGGCAGCACAGATACGCAGTATTTT. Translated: CASTPGGSTDTQYF.

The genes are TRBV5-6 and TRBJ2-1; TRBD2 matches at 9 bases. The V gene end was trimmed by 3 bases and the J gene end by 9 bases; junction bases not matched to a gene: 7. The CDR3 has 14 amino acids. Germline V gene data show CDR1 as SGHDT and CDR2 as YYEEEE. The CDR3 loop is CASSSVAGVGEQFF. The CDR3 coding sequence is TGTGCCAGCAGCTCGGTAGCGGGAGTTGGTGAGCAGTTCTTC.

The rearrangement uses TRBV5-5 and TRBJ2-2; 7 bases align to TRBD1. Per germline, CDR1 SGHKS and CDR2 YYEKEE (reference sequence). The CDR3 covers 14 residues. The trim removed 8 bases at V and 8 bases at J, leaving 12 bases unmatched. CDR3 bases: TGTGCCAGTAGCGCCGGGACAGCAGTTGGGGAGCTGTTTTTT. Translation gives CASSAGTAVGELFF. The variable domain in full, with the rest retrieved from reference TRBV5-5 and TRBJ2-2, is DAGVTQSPTHLIKTRGQQVTLRCSPISGHKSVSWYQQVLGQGPQFIFQYYEKEERGRGNFPDRFSARQFPNYSSELNVNALLLGDSALYLCASSAGTAVGELFFGEGSRLTVL.

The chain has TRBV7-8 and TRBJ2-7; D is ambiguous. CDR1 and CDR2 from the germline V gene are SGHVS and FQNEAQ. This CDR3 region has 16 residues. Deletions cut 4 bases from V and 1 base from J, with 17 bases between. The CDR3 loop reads CASSSGPRAGSYEQYF. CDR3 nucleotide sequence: TGTGCCAGCAGCTCGGGCCCTCGGGCAGGATCCTACGAGCAGTACTTC.

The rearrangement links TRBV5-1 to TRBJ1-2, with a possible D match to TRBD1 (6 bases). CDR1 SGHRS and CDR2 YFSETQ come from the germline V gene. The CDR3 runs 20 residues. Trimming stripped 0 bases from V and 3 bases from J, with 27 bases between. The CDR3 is CASSLGGASSGQSFHYGYTF. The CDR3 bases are TGCGCCAGCAGCTTGGGGGGAGCCTCGTCCGGACAGTCCTTCCACTATGGCTACACCTTC.

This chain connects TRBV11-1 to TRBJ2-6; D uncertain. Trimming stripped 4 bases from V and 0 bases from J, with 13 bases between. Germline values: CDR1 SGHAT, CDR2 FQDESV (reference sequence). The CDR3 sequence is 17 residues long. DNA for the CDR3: TGTGCCAGCAGCTCTAGTGTAGGGCCCTCTGGGGCCAACGTCCTGACTTTC. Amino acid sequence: CASSSSVGPSGANVLTF.